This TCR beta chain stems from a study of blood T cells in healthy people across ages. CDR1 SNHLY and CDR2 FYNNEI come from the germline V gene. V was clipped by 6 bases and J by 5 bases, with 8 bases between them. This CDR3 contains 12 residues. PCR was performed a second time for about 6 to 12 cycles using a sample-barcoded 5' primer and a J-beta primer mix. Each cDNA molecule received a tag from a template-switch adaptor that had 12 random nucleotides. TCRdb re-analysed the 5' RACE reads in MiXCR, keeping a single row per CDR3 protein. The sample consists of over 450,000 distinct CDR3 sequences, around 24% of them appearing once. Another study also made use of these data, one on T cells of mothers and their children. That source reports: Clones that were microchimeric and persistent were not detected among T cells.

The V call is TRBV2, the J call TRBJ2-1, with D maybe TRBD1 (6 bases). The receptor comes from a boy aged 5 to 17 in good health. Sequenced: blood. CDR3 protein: CASSDRNNEQFF. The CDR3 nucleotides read TGTGCCAGCAGCGACAGGAACAATGAGCAGTTCTTC.